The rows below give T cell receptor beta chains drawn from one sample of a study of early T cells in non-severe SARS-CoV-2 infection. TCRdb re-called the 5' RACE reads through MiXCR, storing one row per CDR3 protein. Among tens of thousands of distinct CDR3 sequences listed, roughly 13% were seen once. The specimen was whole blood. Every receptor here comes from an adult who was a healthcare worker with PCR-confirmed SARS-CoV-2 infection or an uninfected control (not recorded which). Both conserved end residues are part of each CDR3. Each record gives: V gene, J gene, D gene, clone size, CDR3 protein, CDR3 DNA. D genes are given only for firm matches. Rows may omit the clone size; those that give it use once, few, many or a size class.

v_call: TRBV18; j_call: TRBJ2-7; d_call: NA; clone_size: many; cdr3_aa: CASSPGVIVYEQYF; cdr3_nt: TGTGCCAGCTCCCCAGGGGTAATCGTATACGAGCAGTACTTC
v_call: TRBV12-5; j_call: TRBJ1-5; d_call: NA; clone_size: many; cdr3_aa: CASGLGQANQPQHF; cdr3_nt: TGTGCTAGTGGTTTGGGCCAGGCAAATCAGCCCCAGCATTTT
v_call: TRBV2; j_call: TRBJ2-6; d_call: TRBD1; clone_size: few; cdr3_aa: CASRDRPGDRGTGANVLTF; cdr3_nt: TGTGCCAGCAGAGACCGGCCTGGGGACAGGGGAACTGGGGCCAACGTCCTGACTTTC
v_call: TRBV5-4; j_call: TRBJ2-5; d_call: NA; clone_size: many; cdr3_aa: CASSLARPQETQYF; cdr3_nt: TGTGCCAGCAGCTTGGCGAGACCTCAAGAGACCCAGTACTTC
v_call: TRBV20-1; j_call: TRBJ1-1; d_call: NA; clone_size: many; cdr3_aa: CSARGDSGGSKAFF; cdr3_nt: TGCAGTGCTAGGGGCGACTCTGGGGGCTCCAAAGCTTTCTTT
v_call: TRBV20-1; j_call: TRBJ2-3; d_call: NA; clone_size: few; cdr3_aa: CSARDFRALTYGTDTQYF; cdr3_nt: TGCAGTGCTAGAGATTTCAGAGCTTTGACCTATGGCACAGATACGCAGTATTTT
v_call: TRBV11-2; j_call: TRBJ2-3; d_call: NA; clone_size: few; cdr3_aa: CASSTPRGLKGADTQYF; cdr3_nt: TGTGCCAGCAGCACCCCCAGGGGACTTAAAGGAGCAGATACGCAGTATTTT
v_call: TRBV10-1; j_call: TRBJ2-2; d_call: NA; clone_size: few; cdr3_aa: CATSDRDTGELFF; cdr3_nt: TGCGCCACCAGTGATAGGGACACCGGGGAGCTGTTTTTT
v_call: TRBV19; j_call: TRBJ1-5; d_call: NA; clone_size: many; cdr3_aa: CASRREPYSNQPQHF; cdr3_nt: TGTGCCTCACGCCGGGAGCCCTATAGCAATCAGCCCCAGCATTTT
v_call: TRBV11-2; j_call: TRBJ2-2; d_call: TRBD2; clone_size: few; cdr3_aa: CASSLASAGGNTGELFF; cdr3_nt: TGTGCCAGCAGCTTAGCTTCGGCGGGGGGGAACACCGGGGAGCTGTTTTTT
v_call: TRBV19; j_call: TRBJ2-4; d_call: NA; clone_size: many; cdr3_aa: CASRETGTRRNIQYF; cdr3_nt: TGTGCCAGTAGGGAGACCGGGACAAGAAGAAACATTCAGTACTTC
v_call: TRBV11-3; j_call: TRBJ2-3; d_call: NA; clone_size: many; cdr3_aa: CASSSRDGADTQYF; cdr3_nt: TGTGCCAGCAGCTCGAGGGATGGCGCAGATACGCAGTATTTT
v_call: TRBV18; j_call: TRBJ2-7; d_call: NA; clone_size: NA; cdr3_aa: CASSPGTWDEQYF; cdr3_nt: TGTGCCAGCTCACCGGGTACTTGGGACGAGCAGTACTTC
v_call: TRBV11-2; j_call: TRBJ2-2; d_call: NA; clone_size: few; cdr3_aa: CASSLDRANGELFF; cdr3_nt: TGTGCCAGCAGCTTAGATAGGGCTAACGGGGAGCTGTTTTTT
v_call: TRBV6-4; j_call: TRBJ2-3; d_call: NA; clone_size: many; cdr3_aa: CASRDGLTDTQYF; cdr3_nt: TGTGCCAGCCGGGACGGCCTCACAGATACGCAGTATTTT
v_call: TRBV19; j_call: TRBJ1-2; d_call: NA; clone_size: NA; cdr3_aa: CASSMEGVYGYTF; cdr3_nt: TGTGCCAGTAGTATGGAGGGGGTCTATGGCTACACCTTC
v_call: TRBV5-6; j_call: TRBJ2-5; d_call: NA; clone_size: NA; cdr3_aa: CASSIGPLKTQYF; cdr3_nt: TGTGCCAGCAGCATAGGCCCGTTGAAGACCCAGTACTTC
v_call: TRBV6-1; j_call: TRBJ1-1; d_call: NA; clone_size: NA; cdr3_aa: CASSEAGRQAFF; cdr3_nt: TGTGCCAGCAGTGAAGCAGGGAGGCAAGCTTTCTTT
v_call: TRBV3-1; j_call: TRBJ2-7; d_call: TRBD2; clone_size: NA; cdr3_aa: CASSQGGRAYEQYF; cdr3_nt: TGTGCCAGCAGCCAAGGGGGGAGGGCCTACGAGCAGTACTTC
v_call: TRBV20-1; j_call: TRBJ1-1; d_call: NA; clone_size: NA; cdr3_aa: CSALWTGNTEAFF; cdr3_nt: TGCAGTGCTTTGTGGACGGGGAACACTGAAGCTTTCTTT
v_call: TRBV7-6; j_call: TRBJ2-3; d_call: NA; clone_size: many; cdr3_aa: CASSYGYGSTDTQYF; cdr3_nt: TGTGCCAGCAGCTACGGGTATGGGAGCACAGATACGCAGTATTTT
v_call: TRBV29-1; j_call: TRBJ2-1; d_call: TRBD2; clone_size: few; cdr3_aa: CSVDSVAGSYNEQFF; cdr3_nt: TGCAGCGTTGATTCCGTAGCGGGTTCCTACAATGAGCAGTTCTTC
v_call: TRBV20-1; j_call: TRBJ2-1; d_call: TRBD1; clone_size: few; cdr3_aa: CSARDIGGQAVEQFF; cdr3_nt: TGCAGTGCTAGAGATATAGGGGGACAGGCAGTTGAGCAGTTCTTC
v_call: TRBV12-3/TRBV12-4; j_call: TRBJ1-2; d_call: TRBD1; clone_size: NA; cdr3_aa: CASSPPGTGGANGYTF; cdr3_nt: TGTGCCAGCAGTCCCCCCGGGACAGGGGGCGCGAACGGCTACACCTTC
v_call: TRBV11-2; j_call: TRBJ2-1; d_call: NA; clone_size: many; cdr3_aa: CASRLPYGSSYNEQFF; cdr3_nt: TGTGCCAGCAGACTTCCGTATGGGTCCTCCTACAATGAGCAGTTCTTC
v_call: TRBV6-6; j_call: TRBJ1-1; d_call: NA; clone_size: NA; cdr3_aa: CASNRGSVGGTEAFF; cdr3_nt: TGTGCCAGCAATAGGGGCAGTGTCGGAGGAACTGAAGCTTTCTTT
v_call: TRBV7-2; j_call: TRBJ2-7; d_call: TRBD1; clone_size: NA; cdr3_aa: CASSPQGQAFYEQYF; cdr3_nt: TGTGCCAGCAGCCCACAGGGACAGGCCTTCTACGAGCAGTACTTC
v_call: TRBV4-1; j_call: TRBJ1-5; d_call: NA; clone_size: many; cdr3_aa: CASSREEGGSNQPQHF; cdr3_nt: TGCGCCAGCAGCCGGGAAGAGGGGGGTAGCAATCAGCCCCAGCATTTT
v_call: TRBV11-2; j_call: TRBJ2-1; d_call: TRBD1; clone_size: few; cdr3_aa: CASSQGAGRNNEQFF; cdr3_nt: TGTGCCAGCAGCCAGGGGGCGGGGCGAAACAATGAGCAGTTCTTC
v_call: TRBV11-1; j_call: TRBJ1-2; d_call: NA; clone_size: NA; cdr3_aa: CASTPSGYTF; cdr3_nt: TGTGCCAGCACCCCTTCTGGCTACACCTTC
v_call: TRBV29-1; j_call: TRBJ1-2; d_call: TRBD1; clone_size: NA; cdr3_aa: CSVPRGLGYTF; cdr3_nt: TGCAGCGTCCCCAGGGGGCTCGGCTACACCTTC
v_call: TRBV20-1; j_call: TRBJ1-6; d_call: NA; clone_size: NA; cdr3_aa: CSASRTVYDSPLHF; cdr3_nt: TGCAGTGCTAGCCGGACAGTCTATGATTCACCCCTCCACTTT
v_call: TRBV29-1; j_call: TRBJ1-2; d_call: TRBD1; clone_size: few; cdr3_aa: CSAPGQGVGGYTF; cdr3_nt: TGCAGCGCCCCGGGACAGGGGGTAGGTGGCTACACCTTC
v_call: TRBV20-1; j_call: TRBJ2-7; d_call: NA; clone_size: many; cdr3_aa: CSADALSYEQYF; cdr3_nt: TGCAGTGCTGACGCCCTATCCTACGAGCAGTACTTC
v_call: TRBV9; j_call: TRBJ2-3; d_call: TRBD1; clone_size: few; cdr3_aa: CASSVEGTDTDTQYF; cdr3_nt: TGTGCCAGCAGCGTAGAAGGGACAGACACAGATACGCAGTATTTT
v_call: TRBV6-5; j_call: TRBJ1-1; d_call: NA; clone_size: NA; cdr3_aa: CASSYSRGGTEAFF; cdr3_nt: TGTGCCAGCAGTTACTCTCGAGGTGGCACTGAAGCTTTCTTT
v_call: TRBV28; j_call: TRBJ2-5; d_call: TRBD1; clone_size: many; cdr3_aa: CASSSTGAQYF; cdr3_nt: TGTGCCAGCAGTTCCACAGGGGCCCAGTACTTC
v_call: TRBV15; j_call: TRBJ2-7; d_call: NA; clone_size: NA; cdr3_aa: CATSSPGAGEQYF; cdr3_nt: TGTGCCACCAGCAGCCCAGGGGCAGGGGAGCAGTACTTC
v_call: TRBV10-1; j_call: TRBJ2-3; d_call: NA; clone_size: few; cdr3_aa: CASSEGTDTQYF; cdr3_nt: TGCGCCAGCAGTGAGGGCACAGATACGCAGTATTTT
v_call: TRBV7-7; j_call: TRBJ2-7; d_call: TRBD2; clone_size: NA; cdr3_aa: CASSQGLGKTYEQYF; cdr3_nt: TGTGCTAGCAGCCAGGGACTAGGGAAGACCTACGAGCAGTACTTC
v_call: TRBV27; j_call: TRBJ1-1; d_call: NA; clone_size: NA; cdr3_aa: CASSGRRFNTEAFF; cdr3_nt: TGTGCCAGCAGTGGACGGCGGTTCAACACTGAAGCTTTCTTT
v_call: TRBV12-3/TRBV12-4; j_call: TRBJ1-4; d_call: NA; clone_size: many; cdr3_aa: CASSQAVGRSEKLFF; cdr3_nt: TGTGCCAGCAGCCAAGCGGTTGGGCGTTCTGAAAAACTGTTTTTT
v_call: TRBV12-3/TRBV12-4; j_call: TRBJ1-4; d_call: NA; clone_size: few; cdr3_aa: CASSPPMSSATNEKLFF; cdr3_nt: TGTGCCAGCAGTCCCCCGATGAGTAGTGCAACTAATGAAAAACTGTTTTTT